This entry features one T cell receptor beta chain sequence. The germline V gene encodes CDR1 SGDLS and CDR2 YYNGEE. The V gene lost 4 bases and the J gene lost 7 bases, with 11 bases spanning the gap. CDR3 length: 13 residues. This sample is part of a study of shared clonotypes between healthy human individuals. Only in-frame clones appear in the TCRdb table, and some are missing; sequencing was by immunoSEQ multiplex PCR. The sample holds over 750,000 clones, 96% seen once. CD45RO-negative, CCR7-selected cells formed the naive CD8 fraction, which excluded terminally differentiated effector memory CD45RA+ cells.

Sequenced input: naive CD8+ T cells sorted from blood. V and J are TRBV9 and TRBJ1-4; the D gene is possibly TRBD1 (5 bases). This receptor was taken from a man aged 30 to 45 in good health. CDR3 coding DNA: TGTGCCAGCAGCCCCGACAGTTCTGAAAAACTGTTTTTT. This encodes CASSPDSSEKLFF.